This TCR beta chain originates from a study of blood T cells in healthy people across ages. Study-wide points: The study found TCR beta diversity correlated strongly with naive T cell percentage. The authors considered diversity estimates from one million T cells to be underestimates. When set beside aged donors, long-lived donors presented more naive CD4+ cells and higher diversity.

Per sample, no less than 6 micrograms of total RNA were extracted. Turning to this clonotype: No antigen is known for it.

The CDR3 runs to 16 residues. Germline trimming cut 4 bases from V and 6 bases from J; bases unmatched to any gene: 17. From germline, CDR1 is GTSNPN and CDR2 SVGIG (reference sequence). Primed by a sample-barcoded 5' primer and a J-beta primer mix, a second PCR proceeded for 7 to 11 cycles. TCRdb re-called the 5' RACE reads with MiXCR, one entry per CDR3 protein. The repertoire holds about 760,000 distinct CDR3 sequences, with 56% as singletons. The TCR was taken from a middle-aged man in good health. Material: blood. The J gene is TRBJ1-2, the V gene TRBV30, with 7 positions matching TRBD1. The CDR3 DNA sequence: TGTGCCTGGAACCGCGGTCAAGGGGGCGCTTTCCATGGCTACACCTTC. Translation gives CAWNRGQGGAFHGYTF.